One sample yielded the 7 T cell receptor beta chains listed below, sequenced in a study of PD-1 blockade in mismatch repair-deficient tumors. The data were produced by immunoSEQ multiplex PCR, yet TCRdb's version contains in-frame clones alone and is incomplete. This sample carries 70,000 to 90,000 clones, 70% to 90% of them seen once, and the ten largest clones take about 6%. The sample here was peripheral blood, taken 44 weeks after starting pembrolizumab. These receptors all stem from an adult with mismatch repair-deficient cancer.

The chain employs TRBV9 and TRBJ2-2; 12 nucleotides agree with TRBD2. Trimming cost V 3 bases and J 7 bases; bases outside gene matches: 7. The length of the CDR3 is 16 residues. The V gene's germline CDR1 is SGDLS and CDR2 YYNGEE. CDR3 loop: CASSATSGRTHGELFF. DNA of the CDR3: TGTGCCAGCAGCGCCACTAGCGGGAGGACCCACGGGGAGCTGTTTTTT. The complete variable domain, with remaining parts taken from reference TRBV9 and TRBJ2-2, reads DSGVTQTPKHLITATGQRVTLRCSPRSGDLSVYWYQQSLDQGLQFLIQYYNGEERAKGNILERFSAQQFPDLHSELNLSSLELGDSALYFCASSATSGRTHGELFFGEGSRLTVL.

V usage is TRBV5-1 and J usage is TRBJ1-3, with D hard to call. Between the trimmed V and J ends, which lost 4 bases and 4 bases, there was a span of 9 bases. The CDR3 extends over 13 amino acids. Germline CDR1 reads SGHRS; CDR2 reads YFSETQ. CDR3 region: CASSESGGNTIYF. CDR3 nucleotides: TGCGCCAGCAGCGAGTCGGGGGGAAACACCATATATTTT.

The rearrangement links TRBV18 to TRBJ1-5; D possibly corresponds to TRBD1 (6 bases). Germline CDR1 reads KGHSH; CDR2 reads LQKENI. This CDR3 comprises 13 residues. V was cut by 6 bases and J by 4 bases, with 10 bases left in between. Here the CDR3 reads CASSDSYNQPQHF. The CDR3 nucleotides are TGTGCCAGCTCGGACAGCTATAATCAGCCCCAGCATTTT. The complete variable domain, with remaining parts taken from reference TRBV18 and TRBJ1-5, reads NAGVMQNPRHLVRRRGQEARLRCSPMKGHSHVYWYRQLPEEGLKFMVYLQKENIIDESGMPKERFSAEFPKEGPSILRIQQVVRGDSAAYFCASSDSYNQPQHFGDGTRLSIL.

The sample holds one count of this clone. J is TRBJ2-2 and V is TRBV7-9; a possible D gene is TRBD2 (6 bases). The CDR3 spans 14 residues. The germline CDR1 and CDR2 sequences are SEHNR and FQNEAQ (reference sequence). With 2 bases removed from V and 6 bases from J, the gap between germline ends came to 10 bases. The CDR3 reads CASSLTPSAGELFF. CDR3 sequence (DNA): TGTGCCAGCAGCTTAACCCCTAGCGCCGGGGAGCTGTTTTTT.

The DNA for the CDR3 is TGTGCCAGTAGTATAGGGGGGCTCACTGAAGCTTTCTTT. Amino acids: CASSIGGLTEAFF. The chain couples TRBV19 to TRBJ1-1; TRBD1 is a possible D gene (6 bases). Germline loops: CDR1 LNHDA, CDR2 SQIVND (reference sequence). V lost 1 base, J lost 4 bases, and 7 bases lay in between. CDR3 size: 13 residues.

The chain recombines TRBV7-9 with TRBJ2-2; no clear D. Germline CDR1 and CDR2: SEHNR and FQNEAQ (reference sequence). This CDR3 is 15 amino acids long. The V end was cut by 3 bases, the J end by 4 bases, with 12 bases between. The CDR3 DNA reads TGTGCCAGCAGCTTGCTGGGCTCCGCCACCGGGGAGCTGTTTTTT. Its translation is CASSLLGSATGELFF.

This sequence joins TRBV5-4 and TRBJ2-2, with 8 bases that match TRBD1. The CDR3 has 15 residues. Unmatched junction bases numbered 6, after V lost 4 bases and J lost 4 bases. Germline V gene sequence: CDR1 SGHNT, CDR2 YYREEE (reference sequence). Here the CDR3 reads CASSKAGGSTGELFF. As DNA, the CDR3 is TGTGCCAGCAGCAAAGCAGGGGGCAGCACCGGGGAGCTGTTTTTT.